The 22 T cell receptor beta chains listed next were all sequenced from one sample in a study of blood T cells in healthy people across ages. A second about 7 to 11 cycle PCR used barcoded and J-beta primers. TCRdb re-called the 5' RACE reads with MiXCR, one entry per CDR3 protein. The sample holds more than 1 million distinct CDR3 sequences, 35% to 55% seen once. Sequenced sample: blood. All receptors come from a woman aged 60-75 years in good health.

This clonotype was picked up a small number of times. The chain combines TRBV4-1 with TRBJ2-2; 7 bases agree with TRBD2. Germline CDR1 MGHRA, CDR2 YSYEKL. There are 17 residues in the CDR3. The J segment lost 5 bases and the V segment lost 4 bases, leaving 13 bases of the junction unmatched. CDR3 sequence: CASSPQVGEGLTGELFF. CDR3 bases: TGCGCCAGCAGCCCCCAGGTGGGGGAGGGCCTGACCGGGGAGCTGTTTTTT.

The chain is built from TRBV29-1 and TRBJ2-6; D remains unclear. CDR1 is SQVTM, CDR2 ANQGSEA, per germline. V was cut by 6 bases and J by 0 bases, with 12 bases left in between. The CDR3 length is 15 residues. CDR3 nucleotides: TGCAGCGTCAGTGTGGACCACTCTGGGGCCAACGTCCTGACTTTC. As protein: CSVSVDHSGANVLTF.

The chain links TRBV5-5 to TRBJ1-1, with D uncertain. Trimming took 7 bases from V and 3 from J, leaving 13 bases between them. The V gene's germline CDR1 is SGHKS and CDR2 YYEKEE (reference sequence). The CDR3 runs to 13 residues. The CDR3 DNA follows: TGTGCCAGCGACCAAGATGGTGACACTGAAGCTTTCTTT. Amino acid sequence: CASDQDGDTEAFF. The variable domain in full, completed from reference TRBV5-5 and TRBJ1-1, reads DAGVTQSPTHLIKTRGQQVTLRCSPISGHKSVSWYQQVLGQGPQFIFQYYEKEERGRGNFPDRFSARQFPNYSSELNVNALLLGDSALYLCASDQDGDTEAFFGQGTRLTVV.

The rearrangement uses TRBV7-6 and TRBJ2-3; D is undetermined. Trimming cost V 3 bases and J 2 bases, with 12 bases left between them. This CDR3 is built from 15 residues. Germline CDR1 reads SGHVS; CDR2 reads FNYEAQ. The CDR3 here is CASSFRATHTDTQYF. CDR3 sequence (DNA): TGTGCCAGCAGCTTCCGTGCCACGCACACAGATACGCAGTATTTT.

This clonotype was seen repeatedly, ten times or more. The rearrangement links TRBV15 to TRBJ2-1, with 8 bases identical to TRBD2. Germline trimming cut 0 bases from V and 9 bases from J; bases unmatched to any gene: 10. This CDR3 comprises 16 residues. The germline gives CDR1 LNHNV, CDR2 YYDKDF (reference sequence). The CDR3 loop reads CATSRDRVSGTREQFF. The CDR3 nucleotides read TGTGCCACCAGCAGAGATCGGGTTAGCGGGACTCGTGAGCAGTTCTTC.

V is TRBV29-1 and J is TRBJ2-1; 9 bases are shared with TRBD2. Looked up from germline, CDR1 is SQVTM and CDR2 is ANQGSEA. The ends lost 6 bases at V and 5 bases at J; junction bases unmatched: 8. CDR3 size: 14 residues. CDR3 DNA sequence: TGCAGCGTCTTACCGGGACTAGCCGACAATGAGCAGTTCTTC. Translation: CSVLPGLADNEQFF.

This clonotype was seen only a few times. The rearrangement uses TRBV20-1 and TRBJ2-1, with 8 positions matching TRBD1. Germline CDR1 is DFQATT and CDR2 is SNEGSKA (reference sequence). The V gene end was trimmed by 6 bases and the J gene end by 7 bases; junction bases not matched to a gene: 8. This CDR3 has 13 residues. The CDR3 spells CSAQSGGYNEQFF. The DNA for the CDR3 is TGCAGTGCCCAGTCAGGGGGCTATAATGAGCAGTTCTTC.

V and J are TRBV9 and TRBJ1-1; D call uncertain. The CDR3 sequence is 13 residues long. Germline CDR1 SGDLS, CDR2 YYNGEE. Trimming pared 4 bases from V and 0 bases from J, leaving 7 bases between. The CDR3 coding sequence is TGTGCCAGCAGCATAGGTGTGAACACTGAAGCTTTCTTT. It codes for CASSIGVNTEAFF.

The rearrangement uses TRBV20-1 and TRBJ1-5, with 9 bases identical to TRBD1. J gave up 7 bases and V 0 bases, and 10 bases lay outside the gene matches. The length of the CDR3 is 16 residues. The germline V gene encodes CDR1 DFQATT and CDR2 SNEGSKA (reference sequence). CDR3 region: CSARDWGQGPGQPQHF. The CDR3 DNA follows: TGCAGTGCTAGAGATTGGGGACAGGGCCCCGGGCAGCCCCAGCATTTT.

The CDR3 sequence: CASSDWTSENNEQFF. CDR3 coding DNA: TGTGCCAGCAGCGACTGGACTAGCGAGAACAATGAGCAGTTCTTC. The chain recombines TRBV11-2 with TRBJ2-1, with TRBD2 matching over 9 bases. CDR1 is SGHAT, CDR2 FQNNGV, per germline. The length of the CDR3 is 15 residues. V lost 5 bases, J lost 5 bases, and 7 bases stayed unmatched.

Many counts were recorded for this clonotype. This sequence joins TRBV29-1 and TRBJ2-4, with D perhaps assigned TRBD1 or TRBD2 (6 bases each). This CDR3 contains 14 residues. Germline CDR1 SQVTM, CDR2 ANQGSEA. Deletions cut 6 bases from V and 0 bases from J, with 12 bases between. The CDR3: CSVQGGLAKNIQYF. CDR3 DNA: TGCAGCGTCCAAGGGGGACTAGCCAAAAACATTCAGTACTTC.

V and J are TRBV7-2 and TRBJ2-7; TRBD2 matches 12 bases. Germline assignment: CDR1 SGHTA and CDR2 FQGNSA. CDR3 length: 18 amino acids. Trimming removed 5 bases from V and 4 bases from J; junction bases left unmatched: 15. The chain's CDR3 is CASSLNRRLAGGPYEQYF. CDR3 coding DNA: TGTGCCAGCAGCCTCAACAGGAGGCTAGCGGGAGGGCCTTACGAGCAGTACTTC.

This rearrangement joins TRBV28 to TRBJ1-5; unclear D gene. This CDR3 is built from 12 residues. Germline V gives CDR1 MDHEN, CDR2 SYDVKM. V dropped 8 bases and J dropped 2 bases, with 7 bases sitting between them. The DNA of the CDR3 is TGTGCCAGCGCCACTCGCAATCAGCCCCAGCATTTT. Its translation is CASATRNQPQHF. Based on the CDR3 plus reference TRBV28 and TRBJ1-5, the full variable domain is DVKVTQSSRYLVKRTGEKVFLECVQDMDHENMFWYRQDPGLGLRLIYFSYDVKMKEKGDIPEGYSVSREKKERFSLILESASTNQTSMYLCASATRNQPQHFGDGTRLSIL.

CDR3 bases: TGTGCCATCAGCCCCAGGACTAGCGGGTACGATGAGCAGTTCTTC. Translating it yields CAISPRTSGYDEQFF. V gene TRBV10-3 combines with J gene TRBJ2-1, with TRBD2 identical over 11 bases. This CDR3 is built from 15 residues. J lost 8 bases, V lost 6 bases, and 9 bases had no gene match. Germline V lookup: CDR1 ENHRY, CDR2 SYGVKD.

This clonotype was counted only a few times. The rearrangement joins TRBV28 to TRBJ2-1; 11 nucleotides line up with TRBD1. This CDR3 spans 17 amino acids. Germline V gene lookup returns CDR1 MDHEN and CDR2 SYDVKM. The J segment lost 3 bases and the V segment lost 5 bases, leaving 9 bases of the junction unmatched. CDR3 coding DNA: TGTGCCAGCAGTCGACCATCCGGGACAGGGGGCTACAATGAGCAGTTCTTC. This encodes CASSRPSGTGGYNEQFF. The full variable domain, completed using reference TRBV28 and TRBJ2-1, is DVKVTQSSRYLVKRTGEKVFLECVQDMDHENMFWYRQDPGLGLRLIYFSYDVKMKEKGDIPEGYSVSREKKERFSLILESASTNQTSMYLCASSRPSGTGGYNEQFFGPGTRLTVL.

This clonotype was detected a few times. V gene TRBV2 combines with J gene TRBJ2-6, with D unresolved. The CDR3 has 15 amino acids. V lost 2 bases and J lost 0, with 5 bases in between. Germline V CDR1 and CDR2: SNHLY, FYNNEI. The CDR3 DNA follows: TGTGCCAGCAGTGAATTGGACTCTGGGGCCAACGTCCTGACTTTC. As protein: CASSELDSGANVLTF.

The V call is TRBV21-1, the J call TRBJ1-3; the DNA was not used to check the table's D call, TRBD1. TRBV21-1 is deemed a pseudogene. This CDR3 has 14 amino acids. CDR3 in DNA: TGTGCCAGCAGCATGACAGGGGATGGAAACACCATATATTTT. This translates into CASSMTGDGNTIYF.

Ten or more counts support this clonotype. The V and J genes are TRBV6-1 and TRBJ2-7; TRBD1 aligns across 9 bases. J lost 1 base, V lost 3 bases, and 7 bases had no gene match. CDR1 is MNHNS and CDR2 is SASEGT in the germline V gene. The CDR3 totals 16 residues. CDR3 coding DNA: TGTGCCAGCAGTGAGGGACAGGGAAGGTTTTCCTACGAGCAGTACTTC. It codes for CASSEGQGRFSYEQYF.

V and J are TRBV15 and TRBJ2-7, with D possibly matching TRBD2 (6 bases). Germline lookup yields CDR1 LNHNV and CDR2 YYDKDF (reference sequence). Trimming left V 0 bases short and J 4 bases short, with 25 bases between. The CDR3 totals 19 residues. The chain's CDR3 is CATSRDIAWTAGPSYEQYF. Here the CDR3 DNA reads TGTGCCACCAGCAGAGATATCGCTTGGACGGCGGGACCGAGTTACGAGCAGTACTTC.

J is TRBJ2-1 and V is TRBV24-1; possible D gene TRBD2, 6 bases. The V gene lost 9 bases and the J gene lost 7 bases, with 12 bases spanning the gap. The germline V gene has CDR1 KGHDR and CDR2 SFDVKD. This CDR3 has 12 residues. The chain's CDR3 is CATGDRGNEQFF. In DNA form, the CDR3 reads TGTGCCACCGGGGACCGGGGGAATGAGCAGTTCTTC.

CDR3 DNA sequence: TGTGCCAGCAGAGCGGGAGGGGGTGGGGCCAACGTCCTGACTTTC. Translating gives CASRAGGGGANVLTF. The V and J genes are TRBV12-3 or TRBV12-4 and TRBJ2-6; 10 bases line up with TRBD2. CDR3 length: 15 residues. V dropped 6 bases and J dropped 3; count of bases not matched to a gene: 2.

On this clonotype: Compared with germline, one end of the junction differs, possibly owing to a read error. V and J are TRBV5-5 and TRBJ1-5; 7 nucleotides line up with TRBD1. The CDR3 spans 16 residues. Germline-derived CDR1 and CDR2 are SGHKS and YYEKEE (reference sequence). The CDR3 bases are TGTGCCAGCAGCCACGGACAGGACCTGTTTTTTCAGTCCCAGCATTTT. Encoded protein: CASSHGQDLFFQSQHF.